This is a list of T cell receptor beta chains from one sample in a study of shared clonotypes between healthy human individuals. Data came from immunoSEQ multiplex PCR; TCRdb stores just in-frame clones and leaves some out. The top ten hold less than 0.55% of the sample, which has about 1.5 million clones, 95% to 99% seen once. The sequenced sample was naive CD4+ T cells sorted from blood. These receptors all stem from a man aged 30 to 45 in good health. Each CDR3 is given with its conserved first and last residue. A D gene is named only where the DNA matches it firmly. Clone size, where shown, is once, few, many, or a class for clones that have expanded.

j_call d_call v_call clone_size cdr3_nt cdr3_aa
TRBJ2-6 - TRBV28 - TGTGCCAGCTGGGGTCAAGGGGCCAACGTCCTGACTTTC CASWGQGANVLTF
TRBJ2-7 TRBD1 TRBV7-3 - TGTGCCAGCAGCTCAACAGGGGTGAACGAGCAGTACTTC CASSSTGVNEQYF
TRBJ2-7 TRBD2 TRBV7-2 - TGTGCCAGCAGCCACAAGGGTGGACTAGCGGGAGGGACCTACGAGCAGTACTTC CASSHKGGLAGGTYEQYF
TRBJ2-3 TRBD2 TRBV7-3 - TGTGCCAGCAGCTTACTAGCGGGAGGAAATACGCAGTATTTT CASSLLAGGNTQYF
TRBJ2-7 TRBD1 TRBV11-2 - TGTGCCAGCAGCCCTCACCCCGACAGGGGAAGCTCCTACGAGCAGTACTTC CASSPHPDRGSSYEQYF
TRBJ2-7 TRBD1 TRBV5-1 - TGCGCCAGCAGCTTGCAGCTACCCTTTGGGACAGGGGACGAGCAGTACTTC CASSLQLPFGTGDEQYF
TRBJ2-7 TRBD2 TRBV25-1 - TGTGCCAGCAGTGAATACGTAGCGGGAGTCGGGGAGCAGTACTTC CASSEYVAGVGEQYF
TRBJ1-5 - TRBV7-2 - TGTGCCAGCCGTACTACGGTGTATAGCAATCAGCCCCAGCATTTT CASRTTVYSNQPQHF
TRBJ2-3 TRBD2 TRBV7-8 - TGTGCCAGCAGCTTAGGACTAGCGGGGGCCCGGGGAGGTGGGGACACAGATACGCAGTATTTT CASSLGLAGARGGGDTDTQYF
TRBJ2-1 - TRBV5-1 - TGCGCCAGCAGCCCCCGCTTCCCCCAAGACAATGAGCAGTTCTTC CASSPRFPQDNEQFF
TRBJ2-5 - TRBV7-2 - TGTGCCAGCAGCTTAGATCTAGGGCTACAAGAGACCCAGTACTTC CASSLDLGLQETQYF
TRBJ2-1 TRBD2 TRBV5-1 - TGCGCCAGCTGTTGGGCGGGAGAAACCTACAATGAGCAGTTCTTC CASCWAGETYNEQFF
TRBJ2-5 - TRBV4-2 - TGTGCCAGCAGCCTCCCAAGAGTATGCCAAGAGACCCAGTACTTC CASSLPRVCQETQYF
TRBJ2-5 - TRBV7-2 - TGTGCCAGCAGCTTAGTCTCGGCAGAGGGGGAGACCCAGTACTTC CASSLVSAEGETQYF
TRBJ1-1 TRBD1 TRBV7-9 - TGTGCCAGCAGCCTTAACCAGGGGGATGTTACTGAAGCTTTCTTT CASSLNQGDVTEAFF
TRBJ2-3 - TRBV9 once TGTGCCAGCAGCGTAGGGCCGGGGATTAACACAGATACGCAGTATTTT CASSVGPGINTDTQYF
TRBJ2-3 - TRBV19 - TGTGCCAGTACTAAGGGACCCGAAGTTAACACAGATACGCAGTATTTT CASTKGPEVNTDTQYF
TRBJ1-1 - TRBV29-1 - TGCAGCGTCGCGGGACAAAGGAACACTGAAGCTTTCTTT CSVAGQRNTEAFF
TRBJ2-1 TRBD2 TRBV5-4 - TGTGCCAGCAGCCCTACCACTAGCGCCAAGACCTACAATGAGCAGTTCTTC CASSPTTSAKTYNEQFF
TRBJ2-2 TRBD2 TRBV28 - TGTGCCAGCAGTTTACTAGCGGGACGTACATCGAACACCGGGGAGCTGTTTTTT CASSLLAGRTSNTGELFF
TRBJ2-2 - TRBV9 once TGTGCCAGCAGCGTAGCCCCTGGGGGTCAGGGCAACACCGGGGAGCTGTTTTTT CASSVAPGGQGNTGELFF
TRBJ1-4 - TRBV7-8 - TGTGCCAGCAGCCATCCCCTAATTCACCGAGCAGATGAAAAACTGTTTTTT CASSHPLIHRADEKLFF
TRBJ2-6 TRBD2 TRBV4-1 - TGCGCCAGCAGCCAAGAGAGGTCGAGCGGGAGAGCTGGGGCCAACGTCCTGACTTTC CASSQERSSGRAGANVLTF
TRBJ2-4 TRBD1 TRBV5-1 - TGCGCCAGCAGCTCTGGGACAGGGGTTGCCAAAAACATTCAGTACTTC CASSSGTGVAKNIQYF
TRBJ1-3 - TRBV11-3 - TGTGCCAGCAGCTTTGGGGGTAGCTCTGGAAACACCATATATTTT CASSFGGSSGNTIYF
TRBJ2-2 TRBD2 TRBV27 - TGTGCCAGCAGTCCCTCCGGGACTAGCGGAACCGGGGAGCTGTTTTTT CASSPSGTSGTGELFF
TRBJ2-7 - TRBV5-6 - TGTGCCAGCAGTCCGCTGATTGGTCTACGGGCCACCTACGAGCAGTACTTC CASSPLIGLRATYEQYF
TRBJ1-1 - TRBV7-6 - TGTGCCAGCAGCCTAGAGAAGAACACTGAAGCTTTCTTT CASSLEKNTEAFF
TRBJ2-7 - TRBV7-6 - TGTGCCAGCTCTTCAGGGGGGGTTGAGCAGTACTTC CASSSGGVEQYF
TRBJ1-5 - TRBV30 - TGTGCCTGGACTGGGGACAGCAATCAGCCCCAGCATTTT CAWTGDSNQPQHF
TRBJ2-3 - TRBV2 - TGTGCCAGCATCCCGGGGATAGATACGCAGTATTTT CASIPGIDTQYF
TRBJ1-4 - TRBV29-1 once TGCAGCGTTAGATCTAATGAAAAACTGTTTTTT CSVRSNEKLFF
TRBJ2-3 TRBD2 TRBV4-1 - TGCGCCAGCAGAGGGGCTAGCGGGAGTTCCGATACGCAGTATTTT CASRGASGSSDTQYF
TRBJ1-1 TRBD1 TRBV5-1 - TGCGCCAGCAGCCCGGGGACAGCTTTGAACACTGAAGCTTTCTTT CASSPGTALNTEAFF
TRBJ2-2 - TRBV5-1 - TGCGCCAGCAGCTTGGCCATCGGGGGTAACACCGGGGAGCTGTTTTTT CASSLAIGGNTGELFF
TRBJ1-5 TRBD1 TRBV19 - TGTGCCAGTAGTATTGAAGGGACAGGCCTGAATCAGCCCCAGCATTTT CASSIEGTGLNQPQHF
TRBJ2-1 TRBD2 TRBV7-3 - TGTGCCAGCAGCTTACAACCCCCGGGACTAGCCGATGAGCAGTTCTTC CASSLQPPGLADEQFF
TRBJ1-4 - TRBV5-4 - TGTGCCAGCAGCTTGATCCCTAATGAAAAACTGTTTTTT CASSLIPNEKLFF
TRBJ1-1 - TRBV7-3 - TGTGCCAGCAGCTCTACAGGTCAGAACACTGAAGCTTTCTTT CASSSTGQNTEAFF
TRBJ2-2 TRBD2 TRBV6-6 - TGTGCCAGCGCCGTGACTAGCGGGGTGAACACCGGGGAGCTGTTTTTT CASAVTSGVNTGELFF
TRBJ1-2 TRBD1 TRBV20-1 - TGCAGGGCCGGGACAGCGGAAGGCTACACCTTC CRAGTAEGYTF
TRBJ1-1 TRBD1 TRBV18 - TGTGCCAGCTCACGGGACAGGGGAGCTGAAGCTTTCTTT CASSRDRGAEAFF
TRBJ1-2 - TRBV6-1 - TGTGCCAGCAGTGGAGAAGTTGGTGGAGGCTACACCTTC CASSGEVGGGYTF
TRBJ1-5 - TRBV7-9 once TGTGCCAGCAGTACAGGGTCCAATCAGCCCCAGCATTTT CASSTGSNQPQHF
TRBJ1-1 TRBD1 TRBV19 - TGTGCCAGTAGGAGGGGACAGGGGACCACTGAAGCTTTCTTT CASRRGQGTTEAFF
TRBJ2-7 TRBD1 TRBV28 - TGTGCCAGCAGATCCGCCGGGACAGTCCCCTACGAGCAGTACTTC CASRSAGTVPYEQYF
TRBJ2-1 - TRBV5-1 - TGCGCCAGCAGCTTGGATTCCATGAACAATGAGCAGTTCTTC CASSLDSMNNEQFF
TRBJ2-7 - TRBV19 - TGTGCCAGTAGTATAGCTAGAGAGGATGAGCAGTACTTC CASSIAREDEQYF
TRBJ1-5 TRBD1 TRBV27 - TGTGCCAGCAGTCTCAACAGGGGTCATCAGCCCCAGCATTTT CASSLNRGHQPQHF
TRBJ2-1 - TRBV5-5 - TGTGCCAGCAGCTTAGAAGACACGTACAATGAGCAGTTCTTC CASSLEDTYNEQFF
TRBJ1-1 - TRBV2 - TGTGCCAGCACGAGACAGAGCTTGAACACTGAAGCTTTCTTT CASTRQSLNTEAFF
TRBJ1-1 - TRBV15 - TGTGCCACCAGCAGAGTTTTACAGAACACTGAAGCTTTCTTT CATSRVLQNTEAFF
TRBJ2-5 TRBD2 TRBV29-1 - TGCAGCGTTGTGCATAGCGGGACCAACCCGGGAGAGACCCAGTACTTC CSVVHSGTNPGETQYF
TRBJ2-1 - TRBV10-1 - TGCGCCAGCAGTGCTAACTACAATGAGCAGTTCTTC CASSANYNEQFF
TRBJ1-1 TRBD1 TRBV19 - TGTGCCAGTAGTACATCGAACAGGGGGCGTGATGAAGCTTTCTTT CASSTSNRGRDEAFF